Below, one TCR beta chain is given with its context. Its target is unknown. This specimen comes from a study of CD4 T cell repertoires in COVID-19. No culture step preceded sequencing of the ex vivo isolated memory T cells. Broader study findings: Two or all three memory subsets shared several highly expanded SARS-CoV-2-reactive clonotypes. In SARS-CoV and/or HKU1 spike cultures, between roughly 6 and 26% of SARS-CoV-2 clonotypes reappeared.

CDR3 length: 15 residues. TCRdb's table, derived via immunoSEQ multiplex PCR, lists solely in-frame clones and lacks some. The data show some 24,000 clones, over 85% seen once. The chain is built from TRBV12-2 and TRBJ1-5. TRBV12-2 is a known pseudogene. The input for sequencing was circulating follicular helper CD4+ T cells (cTfh) from blood, taken before the COVID-19 pandemic. This receptor was obtained from a human donor who had COVID-19. The CDR3 loop is CASRTKQEGNQPQHF. The CDR3 DNA reads TGTGCAAGTCGCACAAAACAGGAGGGGAATCAGCCCCAGCATTTT.